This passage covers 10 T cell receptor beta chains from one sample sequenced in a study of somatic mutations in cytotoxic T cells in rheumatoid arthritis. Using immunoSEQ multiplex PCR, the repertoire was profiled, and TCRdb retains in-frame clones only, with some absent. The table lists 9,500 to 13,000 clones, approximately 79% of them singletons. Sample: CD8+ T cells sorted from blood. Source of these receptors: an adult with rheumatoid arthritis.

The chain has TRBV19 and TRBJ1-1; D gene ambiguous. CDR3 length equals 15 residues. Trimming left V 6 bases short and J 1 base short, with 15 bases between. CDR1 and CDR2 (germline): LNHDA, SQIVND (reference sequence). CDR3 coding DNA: TGTGCCAGTAGCCGAAGGTCACATCCGAACACTGAAGCTTTCTTT. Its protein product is CASSRRSHPNTEAFF.

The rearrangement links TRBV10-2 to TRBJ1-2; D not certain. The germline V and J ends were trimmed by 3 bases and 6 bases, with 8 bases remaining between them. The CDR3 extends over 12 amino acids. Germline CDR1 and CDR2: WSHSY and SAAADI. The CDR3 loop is CASSDRSNGYTF. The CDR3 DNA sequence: TGCGCCAGCAGTGATAGGTCCAATGGCTACACCTTC.

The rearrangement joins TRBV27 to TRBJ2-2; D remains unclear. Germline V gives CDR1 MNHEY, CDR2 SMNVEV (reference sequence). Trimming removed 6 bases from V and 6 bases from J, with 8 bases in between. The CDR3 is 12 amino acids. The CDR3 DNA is TGTGCCAGCAGCACCTTCGCCGGGGAGCTGTTTTTT. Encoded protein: CASSTFAGELFF.

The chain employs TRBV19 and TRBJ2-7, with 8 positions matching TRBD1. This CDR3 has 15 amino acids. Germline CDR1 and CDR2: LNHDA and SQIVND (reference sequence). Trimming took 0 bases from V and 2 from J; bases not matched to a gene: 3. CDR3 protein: CASSIETGVTYEQYF. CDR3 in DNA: TGTGCCAGTAGTATAGAGACAGGGGTAACCTACGAGCAGTACTTC.

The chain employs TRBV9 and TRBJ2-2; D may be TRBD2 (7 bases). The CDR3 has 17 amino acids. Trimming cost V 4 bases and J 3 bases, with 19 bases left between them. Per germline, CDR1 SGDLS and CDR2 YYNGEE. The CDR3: CASSIPGGQPDTGELFF. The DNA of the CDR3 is TGTGCCAGCAGCATCCCCGGGGGGCAACCAGACACCGGGGAGCTGTTTTTT.

The CDR3 DNA reads TGCAGCGTTGACCCTAGCGGGGAATACAATGAGCAGTTCTTC. Amino acids: CSVDPSGEYNEQFF. The chain links TRBV29-1 to TRBJ2-1, with 9 bases matching TRBD2. The germline gives CDR1 SQVTM, CDR2 ANQGSEA. The CDR3 runs 14 residues. V lost 3 bases to trimming and J lost 4 bases; unmatched junction nucleotides: 4.

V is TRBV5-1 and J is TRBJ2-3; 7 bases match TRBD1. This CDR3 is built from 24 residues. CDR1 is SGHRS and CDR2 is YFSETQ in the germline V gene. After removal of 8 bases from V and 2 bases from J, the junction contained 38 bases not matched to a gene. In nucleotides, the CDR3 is TGCGCCAGAATAGACGTCCGACAGGGCCCTTCCCCTACGGCCAAAAAATCCCTCACAGATACGCAGTATTTT. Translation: CARIDVRQGPSPTAKKSLTDTQYF.

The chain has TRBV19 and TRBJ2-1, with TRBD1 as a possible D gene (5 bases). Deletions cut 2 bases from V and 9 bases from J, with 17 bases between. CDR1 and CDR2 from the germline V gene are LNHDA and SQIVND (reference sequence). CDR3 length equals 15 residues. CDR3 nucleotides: TGTGCCAGTAGTATACACAGGTCGCCTGCGAGTGAGCAGTTCTTC. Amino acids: CASSIHRSPASEQFF. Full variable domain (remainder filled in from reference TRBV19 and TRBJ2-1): DGGITQSPKYLFRKEGQNVTLSCEQNLNHDAMYWYRQDPGQGLRLIYYSQIVNDFQKGDIAEGYSVSREKKESFPLTVTSAQKNPTAFYLCASSIHRSPASEQFFGPGTRLTVL.

The CDR3 is CASSQDGATYGYTF. The CDR3, as DNA: TGCGCCAGCAGCCAAGATGGGGCCACATATGGCTACACCTTC. The chain is built from TRBV4-3 and TRBJ1-2, with D tentatively TRBD1 (5 bases). The germline V gene has CDR1 LGHNA and CDR2 YSLEER. Trimming shortened V by 0 bases and J by 5 bases, and 10 bases separated the two germline ends. This CDR3 comprises 14 residues.

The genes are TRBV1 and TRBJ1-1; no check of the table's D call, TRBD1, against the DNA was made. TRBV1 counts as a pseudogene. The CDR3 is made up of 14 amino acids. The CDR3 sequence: CTSSSKGQPTEAFF. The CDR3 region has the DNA TGCACCAGCAGTTCGAAGGGACAGCCCACTGAAGCTTTCTTT.